This T cell receptor (beta chain) originates from a study of PD-L1 blockade in urothelial cancer. Looking at the study overall: Atezolizumab was started by patients in 2014 at 1,200 mg intravenously every 3 weeks. The study recovered a median of roughly 140,000 T cells per blood sample.

Germline V lookup: CDR1 MNHEY, CDR2 SMNVEV (reference sequence). CDR3 length equals 14 residues. With 3 bases clipped from V and 6 bases from J, the junction kept 2 bases outside the gene matches. Sample time point: peripheral blood 6 weeks after treatment start. The repertoire was sequenced with immunoSEQ multiplex PCR; TCRdb's copy has only in-frame clones and lacks some. The data show roughly 120,000 clones, with 85% to 90% seen just once and more than 1.5% held by the top ten. The chain carries TRBV27 and TRBJ2-3; 11 bases line up with TRBD2. This TCR came from a man aged 55 to 69 with urothelial cancer. Sequencing was performed on PBMCs, taken around atezolizumab (anti-PD-L1) treatment. CDR3 protein: CASSFSSGRDTQYF. The CDR3 DNA follows: TGTGCCAGCAGTTTTTCTAGCGGGAGGGATACGCAGTATTTT.